The 25 T cell receptor beta chains listed next were all sequenced from one sample in a study of Ad26.COV2.S vaccination and SARS-CoV-2 variants. This table comes from immunoSEQ multiplex PCR, and its TCRdb copy is limited to in-frame clones, with some not included. The sample has fewer than 500,000 clones, about 90% seen once. Treatment specified: some 19 received Ad26.COV2.S at low or high dose, single or two shots; roughly 5 received placebo; per-sample allocation not given. Sampling took place 63 days after the first vaccine or placebo injection. The sample in question was peripheral blood, obtained in a trial of Ad26.COV2.S vaccine versus placebo. Receptors originate from a person aged 18 to 59 who received the Ad26.COV2.S COVID-19 vaccine or a placebo.

CDR3 amino acids: CAIAKGGIQETQYF. For the CDR3, the DNA is TGTGCCATAGCCAAAGGGGGCATTCAAGAGACCCAGTACTTC. The rearrangement joins TRBV10-3 to TRBJ2-5; TRBD1 matches 7 bases. Germline CDR1 and CDR2: ENHRY and SYGVKD. V lost 9 bases and J lost 2; bases outside the gene matches: 9. CDR3 length: 14 residues.

J is TRBJ2-5 and V is TRBV29-1, with 8 bases lining up with TRBD1. The V gene's germline CDR1 is SQVTM and CDR2 ANQGSEA. The trim removed 8 bases at V and 5 bases at J, leaving 7 bases unmatched. This CDR3 spans 12 amino acids. CDR3 nucleotide sequence: TGCAGCTCCAAGACAGGGGAGGAGACCCAGTACTTC. Encoded protein: CSSKTGEETQYF.

The CDR3 is CASSSGLAQVGEQFF. DNA for the CDR3: TGTGCCAGCAGCAGCGGACTAGCGCAGGTAGGGGAGCAGTTCTTC. V gene TRBV5-6 combines with J gene TRBJ2-1; 9 nucleotides align to TRBD2. This CDR3 is built from 15 residues. Germline CDR1 reads SGHDT; CDR2 reads YYEEEE. The V segment lost 4 bases and the J segment 10 bases; nucleotides outside the gene matches: 12.

V is TRBV6-2 or TRBV6-3 and J is TRBJ2-7; 7 bases line up with TRBD2. The V and J ends lost 0 bases and 4 bases, in that order; junction bases with no gene match: 21. CDR1 MNHEY and CDR2 SVGEGT come from the germline V gene. CDR3 size: 20 residues. The CDR3 nucleotides read TGTGCCAGCAGTTACTCGAGGTCAGCAGGAACTCTAGCGGACCGATACGAGCAGTACTTC. It is translated as CASSYSRSAGTLADRYEQYF.

The chain recombines TRBV28 with TRBJ2-2; D is tentatively TRBD1 or TRBD2 (5 bases each). Germline V gene sequence: CDR1 MDHEN, CDR2 SYDVKM. This CDR3 spans 15 amino acids. Trimming cost V 6 bases and J 3 bases, with 14 bases left between them. CDR3 nucleotide sequence: TGTGCCAGCAGACAACACGGGACGGACACCGGGGAGCTGTTTTTT. Protein product: CASRQHGTDTGELFF.

The V call is TRBV9, the J call TRBJ2-7; D is uncertain. V was trimmed by 3 bases and J by 5 bases, leaving 12 bases between them. Germline V lookup: CDR1 SGDLS, CDR2 YYNGEE. The CDR3 is 13 amino acids. The CDR3 loop is CASSAGVRDEQYF. The CDR3, as DNA: TGTGCCAGCAGCGCGGGCGTGAGAGACGAGCAGTACTTC.

This chain connects TRBV12-3 or TRBV12-4 to TRBJ1-2, with D possibly being TRBD1 (6 bases). The CDR3 is 11 residues long. The germline V and J ends were trimmed by 6 bases and 8 bases, with 10 bases remaining between them. CDR3 region: CASSYREGYTF. The CDR3 nucleotides are TGTGCCAGCAGCTACAGGGAAGGCTACACCTTC.

The J gene is TRBJ2-7, the V gene TRBV19; possible D gene TRBD1, 5 bases. This CDR3 is 16 amino acids long. Germline V gene data show CDR1 as LNHDA and CDR2 as SQIVND (reference sequence). V shed 0 bases and J shed 5 bases, with 17 bases lying between them. The CDR3 loop is CASSIDLENPRDEQYF. In DNA, the CDR3 is TGTGCCAGTAGTATAGATCTAGAAAATCCCAGGGACGAGCAGTACTTC.

The rearrangement uses TRBV9 and TRBJ1-4; no reliable D call. Trimming took 4 bases from V and 7 from J, leaving 11 bases between them. The germline V gene has CDR1 SGDLS and CDR2 YYNGEE. The CDR3 has 13 residues. Here the CDR3 DNA reads TGTGCCAGCAGCCCCCCCGGGAGTGAAAAACTGTTTTTT. Its translation: CASSPPGSEKLFF.

The chain joins TRBV9 to TRBJ2-5, with D perhaps assigned TRBD1 or TRBD2 (5 bases each). CDR3 length equals 15 residues. Germline CDR1 reads SGDLS; CDR2 reads YYNGEE. The V end was cut by 0 bases, the J end by 4 bases, with 13 bases between. The CDR3 loop reads CASSVGGRDLETQYF. CDR3 DNA sequence: TGTGCCAGCAGCGTAGGGGGACGTGACCTAGAGACCCAGTACTTC.

The V gene is TRBV27, the J gene TRBJ2-3, with D maybe TRBD2 (6 bases). The CDR3 length is 14 residues. Germline CDR1 and CDR2: MNHEY and SMNVEV (reference sequence). The germline V and J ends were trimmed by 6 bases and 0 bases, with 10 bases remaining between them. The CDR3 sequence is CASRFGGSTDTQYF. In nucleotides, the CDR3 is TGTGCCAGCAGATTTGGGGGGAGCACAGATACGCAGTATTTT.

This chain connects TRBV9 to TRBJ1-1, with 8 bases matching TRBD1. CDR1 and CDR2 from the germline V gene are SGDLS and YYNGEE. There are 15 residues in the CDR3. J lost 5 bases, V lost 3 bases, and 9 bases had no gene match. The CDR3: CASSALQGAQTEAFF. The CDR3 region has the DNA TGTGCCAGCAGCGCGCTCCAGGGGGCGCAAACTGAAGCTTTCTTT.

The V and J genes are TRBV10-3 and TRBJ2-5; the D gene could be TRBD1 or TRBD2 (5 bases each). Trimming shortened V by 0 bases and J by 0 bases, and 14 bases separated the two germline ends. Germline-derived CDR1 and CDR2 are ENHRY and SYGVKD. The CDR3 has 17 amino acids. CDR3 in DNA: TGTGCCATCAGTGAGTCCCTTGGGGGTCCAGACCAAGAGACCCAGTACTTC. It specifies CAISESLGGPDQETQYF.

The genes are TRBV27 and TRBJ2-7; TRBD2 matches 8 bases. The CDR3 has 18 amino acids. Unmatched junction bases numbered 18, after V lost 6 bases and J lost 2 bases. Germline values: CDR1 MNHEY, CDR2 SMNVEV (reference sequence). CDR3 nucleotide sequence: TGTGCCAGCAGGTCAACTAGCGGCAGCCTTGAGGGAACCTACGAGCAGTACTTC. Translating gives CASRSTSGSLEGTYEQYF.

This chain connects TRBV14 to TRBJ2-7, with 7 bases identical to TRBD1. The CDR3 consists of 14 residues. Germline values: CDR1 SGHDN, CDR2 FVKESK. After removal of 5 bases from V and 2 bases from J, the junction contained 6 bases not matched to a gene. For the CDR3, the DNA is TGTGCCAGCAGCGGACTGACAGGGACCTACGAGCAGTACTTC. Residues: CASSGLTGTYEQYF.

This clone is a singleton in its sample. The gene calls are TRBV18 and TRBJ1-5; a weak D match, TRBD1 (5 bases). The CDR3 runs 15 residues. V gave up 3 bases and J gave up 0 bases, with 9 bases separating them. The germline CDR1 and CDR2 sequences are KGHSH and LQKENI. As DNA, the CDR3 is TGTGCCAGCTCACCTGGGACGTCTAGCAATCAGCCCCAGCATTTT. Encoded protein: CASSPGTSSNQPQHF.

This chain uses TRBV19 with TRBJ2-4; 13 bases map to TRBD2. J lost 8 bases, V lost 3 bases, and 10 bases had no gene match. There are 17 residues in the CDR3. Germline V CDR1 and CDR2: LNHDA, SQIVND (reference sequence). The CDR3: CASSISPGTSGKDIQYF. CDR3 sequence (DNA): TGTGCCAGTAGTATCTCCCCCGGGACTAGCGGGAAGGACATTCAGTACTTC.

This clone was detected once. The J gene is TRBJ1-5, the V gene TRBV10-3, with TRBD1 matching 9 bases. The ends lost 7 bases at V and 3 bases at J; junction bases unmatched: 13. CDR3 size: 17 residues. The germline V gene encodes CDR1 ENHRY and CDR2 SYGVKD. The CDR3 DNA reads TGTGCCATCATAGTGTGGCGGGACAGGGACGCCAATCAGCCCCAGCATTTT. This encodes CAIIVWRDRDANQPQHF.

The chain has TRBV28 and TRBJ2-7; D may match TRBD1 or TRBD2 (6 bases each). Germline V gene data show CDR1 as MDHEN and CDR2 as SYDVKM. V shed 7 bases and J shed 2 bases, with 12 bases lying between them. The CDR3 runs 13 residues. CDR3 region: CASTLGGAYEQYF. CDR3 coding DNA: TGTGCCAGCACCCTCGGGGGCGCCTACGAGCAGTACTTC.

This sequence joins TRBV28 and TRBJ2-7, with 9 bases matching TRBD1. V trimming: 4 bases; J trimming: 5 bases; junction bases outside the gene matches: 9. The germline gives CDR1 MDHEN, CDR2 SYDVKM. CDR3 size: 15 residues. The CDR3 loop reads CASSSGTGIVHEQYF. The CDR3 DNA reads TGTGCCAGCAGTTCGGGGACAGGGATCGTCCACGAGCAGTACTTC. Together with reference TRBV28 and TRBJ2-7, the CDR3 gives the full variable domain: DVKVTQSSRYLVKRTGEKVFLECVQDMDHENMFWYRQDPGLGLRLIYFSYDVKMKEKGDIPEGYSVSREKKERFSLILESASTNQTSMYLCASSSGTGIVHEQYFGPGTRLTVT.

The J gene is TRBJ1-4, the V gene TRBV5-4, with a weak D call TRBD1 (5 bases). Deletions cut 4 bases from V and 4 bases from J, with 14 bases between. There are 15 residues in the CDR3. Germline-derived CDR1 and CDR2 are SGHNT and YYREEE (reference sequence). The CDR3 region is CASSQRGRGNEKLFF. In DNA, the CDR3 is TGTGCCAGCAGCCAGAGGGGCCGGGGTAATGAAAAACTGTTTTTT.

This clone was counted ten times or more. The gene calls are TRBV3-1 (or the pseudogene TRBV3-2) and TRBJ1-1, with D possibly TRBD1 on 5 matching bases. Germline CDR1 and CDR2: LGHDT and YNNKEL (reference sequence). The CDR3 totals 13 residues. Trimming stripped 2 bases from V and 1 base from J, with 5 bases between. In nucleotides, the CDR3 is TGTGCCAGCAGCCAACAGGGGAACACTGAAGCTTTCTTT. Protein product: CASSQQGNTEAFF.

The V and J genes are TRBV29-1 and TRBJ2-3; D possibly corresponds to TRBD1 (6 bases). CDR1 is SQVTM and CDR2 is ANQGSEA in the germline V gene. This CDR3 is 14 amino acids long. The CDR3 loop is CTLQPGTITDTQYF. Written as DNA, the CDR3 is TGCACCCTCCAACCCGGGACAATCACAGATACGCAGTATTTT.

This chain joins TRBV7-8 and TRBJ1-2; 7 bases are a match to TRBD1. Germline lookup yields CDR1 SGHVS and CDR2 FQNEAQ. The CDR3 is 15 amino acids. V was clipped by 2 bases and J by 8 bases; unmatched bases: 11. CDR3 in amino acids: CASSLIRDRGGGYTF. The CDR3 DNA reads as TGTGCCAGCAGCTTAATACGGGACAGAGGTGGAGGCTACACCTTC.

This clone appeared a single time. This chain links TRBV18 with TRBJ2-1; 7 bases are shared with TRBD1. The V gene end was trimmed by 6 bases and the J gene end by 7 bases; junction bases not matched to a gene: 12. The CDR3 extends over 15 amino acids. Germline V CDR1 and CDR2: KGHSH, LQKENI. The CDR3 DNA reads as TGTGCCAGCTCCCCATCTTGGGACAGCAATAATGAGCAGTTCTTC. It codes for CASSPSWDSNNEQFF.